This T cell receptor beta chain appears in the sequencing data of a study of technical replicates of blood from a few donors. The data were produced by immunoSEQ multiplex PCR, yet TCRdb's version contains in-frame clones alone and is incomplete. The table has approximately 73,000 clones, about 93% seen once. Germline V gene lookup returns CDR1 MNHEY and CDR2 SVGAGI. Losses at the gene ends were 6 bases for V and 4 bases for J; bases not matched to a gene: 0. The CDR3 is 13 amino acids. The sample was T cells isolated from PBMCs. The chain uses TRBV6-5 and TRBJ2-1; the match to TRBD2 covers 10 bases. The source is a human donor in good health. The CDR3 bases are TGTGCCAGCAGACTAGCGGGGTACAATGAGCAGTTCTTC. It yields the protein CASRLAGYNEQFF.